The 3 T cell receptor beta chains listed next were all sequenced from one sample in a study of blood T cell repertoires in COVID-19. The repertoire was sequenced with immunoSEQ multiplex PCR; TCRdb's copy has only in-frame clones and lacks some. Here the sample spans about 140,000 clones, more than 75% being singletons. Specimen: peripheral blood. The source is a human donor in a cohort sampled during active COVID-19.

The chain uses TRBV28 and TRBJ2-2; D possibly corresponds to TRBD2 (5 bases). Per the germline V gene, CDR1 is MDHEN and CDR2 is SYDVKM. This CDR3 has 15 residues. The V end was cut by 2 bases, the J end by 5 bases, with 12 bases between. The CDR3 sequence is CASSLVGVRTGELFF. CDR3 coding DNA: TGTGCCAGCAGTTTAGTGGGAGTAAGGACCGGGGAGCTGTTTTTT.

The chain recombines TRBV4-1 with TRBJ1-1; TRBD1 matches at 7 bases. The CDR3 length is 14 residues. The J segment lost 1 base and the V segment lost 6 bases, leaving 5 bases of the junction unmatched. Germline CDR1 MGHRA, CDR2 YSYEKL. CDR3 loop: CASRRTGPNTEAFF. The CDR3 DNA follows: TGCGCCAGCAGGAGGACAGGCCCGAACACTGAAGCTTTCTTT.

The genes are TRBV7-8 and TRBJ2-2; 9 bases fit TRBD1. The germline CDR1 and CDR2 sequences are SGHVS and FQNEAQ. This CDR3 is built from 14 residues. The V gene end was trimmed by 8 bases and the J gene end by 7 bases; junction bases not matched to a gene: 8. The CDR3 spells CASLKQGAGGELFF. CDR3 bases: TGTGCCAGCTTAAAACAGGGGGCCGGCGGGGAGCTGTTTTTT. Looking up the rest from reference TRBV7-8 and TRBJ2-2 gives the full variable domain: GAGVSQSPRYKVAKRGQDVALRCDPISGHVSLFWYQQALGQGPEFLTYFQNEAQLDKSGLPSDRFFAERPEGSVSTLKIQRTQQEDSAVYLCASLKQGAGGELFFGEGSRLTVL.